This T cell receptor beta chain was sequenced during a study of T cell responses to AZD1222 COVID-19 vaccine. Only in-frame clones appear in the TCRdb table, and some are missing; sequencing was by immunoSEQ multiplex PCR. This table has about 170,000 clones, around 88% appearing once. Regarding this clone: As yet, its antigen is unknown.

Study findings and constraints: Most donors were white British, females outnumbered males, and clonal diversity was possibly underestimated.

The source was peripheral blood, collected 28 days after the second AZD1222 dose. This receptor was obtained from an adult who received the AZD1222 COVID-19 vaccine.

In nucleotides, the CDR3 is TGTGCCAGCAGTTGGGCAGGGGGTTTAAATGGCTACACCTTC. It yields the protein CASSWAGGLNGYTF. The V call is TRBV27, the J call TRBJ1-2; TRBD1 agrees at 7 bases. The ends lost 4 bases at V and 6 bases at J; junction bases unmatched: 8. Germline CDR1 reads MNHEY; CDR2 reads SMNVEV (reference sequence). The CDR3 has 14 amino acids.